A single sample gave rise to the 10 T cell receptor beta chains below, sequenced in a study of blood T cells in healthy people across ages. A second PCR of about 6 to 12 cycles used a sample-barcoded 5' primer and a J-beta primer mix. TCRdb reprocessed the 5' RACE reads via MiXCR and lists one record per CDR3 protein. This table has over 1,500,000 distinct CDR3 sequences, roughly two fifths appearing once. The sequenced material came from blood. These receptors originate from a human donor in good health.

The V and J genes are TRBV28 and TRBJ2-3; a possible D gene is TRBD2 (5 bases). Trimming stripped 5 bases from V and 6 bases from J, with 12 bases between. The germline CDR1 and CDR2 sequences are MDHEN and SYDVKM. This CDR3 has 13 residues. The CDR3 DNA is TGTGCCAGCAGTAGAGGGCTAGGGGATACGCAGTATTTT. Amino acid sequence: CASSRGLGDTQYF.

The gene calls are TRBV4-1 and TRBJ2-3; 10 nucleotides align to TRBD2. The CDR3 extends over 16 amino acids. CDR1 and CDR2 from the germline V gene are MGHRA and YSYEKL. V trimming: 4 bases; J trimming: 1 base; junction bases outside the gene matches: 5. The CDR3 DNA is TGCGCCAGCAGCCGATCACTAGCGGGACGCACAGATACGCAGTATTTT. Its translation: CASSRSLAGRTDTQYF.

As to this clonotype: A much larger clone is a single base away; this may be a read error. This chain connects TRBV10-3 to TRBJ2-7; 8 bases are shared with TRBD1. The CDR3 extends over 14 amino acids. Germline CDR1 is ENHRY and CDR2 is SYGVKD. Germline trimming cut 10 bases from V and 2 bases from J; bases unmatched to any gene: 10. DNA of the CDR3: TGTGCCACCAGGCCCCCGGGACAGGCCTACGAGCAGTACTTC. Amino acid sequence: CATRPPGQAYEQYF.

This clonotype was seen a few times. The V and J genes are TRBV6-2 or TRBV6-3 and TRBJ1-6, with D possibly TRBD1 on 5 matching bases. The CDR3 is made up of 13 amino acids. Per the germline V gene, CDR1 is MNHEY and CDR2 is SVGEGT. Trimming took 10 bases from V and 7 from J, leaving 14 bases between them. The CDR3 DNA follows: TGTGCCACCACTGACAGCCGGAATTCACCCCTCCACTTT. This gives the protein CATTDSRNSPLHF.

As concerns this clonotype: A much larger clonotype is one base distant, so this may be a read error. V usage is TRBV5-4 and J usage is TRBJ2-7, with D possibly being TRBD2 (6 bases). CDR1 and CDR2 (germline): SGHNT, YYREEE (reference sequence). This CDR3 comprises 14 residues. Trimming took off 0 bases at V and 3 bases at J, with 10 bases between the two ends. CDR3 sequence: CASSLGPGVYEQYF. The CDR3 nucleotides are TGTGCCAGCAGCTTGGGACCGGGGGTCTACGAGCAGTACTTC.

The chain links TRBV7-2 to TRBJ1-2; no firm D call. Per the germline V gene, CDR1 is SGHTA and CDR2 is FQGNSA. This CDR3 is built from 14 residues. Trimming left V 2 bases short and J 3 bases short, with 10 bases between. CDR3 sequence: CASSLLGYDYGYTF. The CDR3 DNA reads TGTGCCAGCAGCTTATTAGGCTATGACTATGGCTACACCTTC. Full variable domain (missing parts from reference TRBV7-2 and TRBJ1-2): GAGVSQSPSNKVTEKGKDVELRCDPISGHTALYWYRQSLGQGLEFLIYFQGNSAPDKSGLPSDRFSAERTGGSVSTLTIQRTQQEDSAVYLCASSLLGYDYGYTFGSGTRLTVV.

The chain is built from TRBV7-2 and TRBJ1-1, with D hard to call. The CDR3 extends over 14 amino acids. Deletions cut 5 bases from V and 2 bases from J, with 12 bases between. Germline V CDR1 and CDR2: SGHTA, FQGNSA. The DNA for the CDR3 is TGTGCCAGCAGCCCGCAGGCAAGTAACACTGAAGCTTTCTTT. This sequence encodes CASSPQASNTEAFF. Using reference TRBV7-2 and TRBJ1-1 for the parts outside the CDR3, the full variable domain is GAGVSQSPSNKVTEKGKDVELRCDPISGHTALYWYRQSLGQGLEFLIYFQGNSAPDKSGLPSDRFSAERTGGSVSTLTIQRTQQEDSAVYLCASSPQASNTEAFFGQGTRLTVV.

This rearrangement joins TRBV3-1 to TRBJ2-1; D gene uncertain. CDR1 LGHDT and CDR2 YNNKEL come from the germline V gene (reference sequence). The CDR3 loop spans 12 amino acids. Trimming took 2 bases from V and 4 from J, leaving 3 bases between them. CDR3 coding DNA: TGTGCCAGCAGCCAATTTTACAATGAGCAGTTCTTC. It codes for CASSQFYNEQFF.

This clonotype showed up just a few times. The rearrangement links TRBV12-3 or TRBV12-4 to TRBJ1-2; 7 nucleotides agree with TRBD1. The V gene end was trimmed by 5 bases and the J gene end by 3 bases; junction bases not matched to a gene: 9. The CDR3 covers 15 residues. CDR3 sequence: CASSSRDRAYYGYTF. Here the CDR3 DNA reads TGTGCCAGCAGTAGCCGGGACAGAGCCTACTATGGCTACACCTTC.

This clonotype was counted between two and nine times. The CDR3 loop is CASSLGGGTSGQETQYF. CDR3 in DNA: TGTGCCAGCAGCTTAGGAGGGGGGACTAGCGGCCAAGAGACCCAGTACTTC. This chain connects TRBV11-2 to TRBJ2-5, with TRBD2 matching over 11 bases. CDR1 is SGHAT and CDR2 is FQNNGV in the germline V gene. Germline trimming cut 1 base from V and 1 base from J; bases unmatched to any gene: 5. The CDR3 covers 17 residues.